The rows below give T cell receptor beta chains drawn from one sample of a study of long-term antiretroviral therapy in people with HIV. Sequenced by immunoSEQ multiplex PCR; TCRdb stores in-frame clones only, minus some. The table shows around 35,000 clones, with roughly 96% occurring only once. This sample comprised unsorted PBMCs, obtained 6.5 to 6.9 years after starting antiretroviral therapy. These receptors were obtained from a man aged 25 to 45 with HIV. Each CDR3 is given with its conserved first and last residue. D genes are given only for firm matches. Clone size appears in some rows only: once, few, many, or a class for an expanded clone.

J	D	V	size	CDR3	DNA
TRBJ2-5	NA	TRBV6-1	once	CASSEWSRPQETQYF	TGTGCCAGCAGTGAATGGAGTAGGCCCCAAGAGACCCAGTACTTC
TRBJ1-1	NA	TRBV11-1	NA	CASSPRTSPNTEAFF	TGTGCCAGCAGCCCGAGGACATCGCCCAACACTGAAGCTTTCTTT
TRBJ1-2	NA	TRBV27	few	CASSFGANYGYTF	TGTGCCAGCAGTTTTGGAGCTAACTATGGCTACACCTTC
TRBJ2-2	NA	TRBV19	NA	CALRRGGNTGELFF	TGTGCCCTACGCCGGGGCGGGAACACCGGGGAGCTGTTTTTT
TRBJ1-1	NA	TRBV4-3	NA	CASSQARVGNTEAFF	TGCGCCAGCAGCCAAGCCCGGGTAGGGAACACTGAAGCTTTCTTT
TRBJ2-1	NA	TRBV4-3	NA	CASSQHGAASYNEQFF	TGCGCCAGCAGCCAACACGGAGCGGCGTCCTACAATGAGCAGTTCTTC
TRBJ2-1	NA	TRBV9	NA	CASSGRDSYNEQFF	TGTGCCAGCAGCGGGCGGGACTCTTACAATGAGCAGTTCTTC
TRBJ1-4	NA	TRBV6-1	NA	CASSEAQGWGEKLFF	TGTGCCAGCAGTGAAGCCCAGGGGTGGGGTGAAAAACTGTTTTTT
TRBJ2-7	NA	TRBV4-1	NA	CASTRGEGTSSYEQYF	TGCGCCAGCACCAGGGGGGAGGGGACGAGCTCCTACGAGCAGTACTTC
TRBJ1-2	TRBD1	TRBV5-1	NA	CASSLDPGGQDNYGYTF	TGCGCCAGCAGCTTGGACCCAGGGGGTCAGGATAACTATGGCTACACCTTC
TRBJ2-3	TRBD2	TRBV13	NA	CASSFELAGDTQYF	TGTGCCAGCAGCTTTGAACTAGCGGGGGATACGCAGTATTTT
TRBJ2-7	NA	TRBV7-2	NA	CASSLAQGPQQYF	TGTGCCAGCAGCTTAGCGCAGGGGCCTCAGCAGTACTTC
TRBJ1-2	NA	TRBV30	once	CAWSRANYGYTF	TGTGCCTGGAGTAGGGCGAACTATGGCTACACCTTC
TRBJ2-3	NA	TRBV5-1	NA	CASSQQGPDTQYF	TGCGCCAGCAGCCAGCAGGGGCCAGATACGCAGTATTTT
TRBJ1-5	NA	TRBV6-1	NA	CASSEGGLGNQPQHF	TGTGCCAGCAGTGAAGGGGGACTCGGCAATCAGCCCCAGCATTTT
TRBJ2-7	TRBD2	TRBV7-9	NA	CASSPAPLAGTYEQYF	TGTGCCAGCAGCCCAGCCCCACTAGCGGGGACCTACGAGCAGTACTTC
TRBJ2-2	TRBD2	TRBV19	NA	CASSLLAALPGPTPNTGELFF	TGTGCCAGTAGCCTACTAGCGGCCCTCCCGGGCCCAACCCCCAACACCGGGGAGCTGTTTTTT
TRBJ2-7	NA	TRBV4-1	once	CASSQDRVGYEQYF	TGCGCCAGCAGCCAAGACAGGGTTGGCTACGAGCAGTACTTC
TRBJ2-7	NA	TRBV7-8	NA	CASSLGDYEQYF	TGTGCCAGCAGCTTAGGCGACTACGAGCAGTACTTC
TRBJ2-7	NA	TRBV4-3	NA	CASSQGAGSSYEQYF	TGCGCCAGCAGCCAAGGGGCGGGAAGCTCCTACGAGCAGTACTTC
TRBJ1-2	NA	TRBV7-2	once	CASSRDRYGYTF	TGTGCCAGCAGCCGGGACCGCTATGGCTACACCTTC
TRBJ2-7	TRBD2	TRBV4-1	once	CASSLGTSGNLYEQYF	TGCGCCAGCAGCCTCGGGACTAGCGGGAACCTATACGAGCAGTACTTC
TRBJ2-7	TRBD2	TRBV27	NA	CASSFARGSPYEQYF	TGTGCCAGCAGTTTCGCGCGGGGGTCCCCCTACGAGCAGTACTTC
TRBJ2-7	NA	TRBV14	NA	CASSQQAGRIFSYEQYF	TGTGCCAGCAGCCAACAAGCGGGCAGAATTTTCTCCTACGAGCAGTACTTC
TRBJ1-1	NA	TRBV2	few	CASSEAQGFTEAFF	TGTGCCAGCAGTGAAGCGCAGGGTTTCACTGAAGCTTTCTTT
TRBJ2-3	NA	TRBV28	NA	CASSFWTGLTGGVTDTQYF	TGTGCCAGCAGTTTCTGGACAGGGTTAACGGGAGGGGTCACAGATACGCAGTATTTT
TRBJ1-1	NA	TRBV5-4	NA	CASSLAGVLNTEAFF	TGTGCCAGCAGCTTGGCCGGAGTTCTGAACACTGAAGCTTTCTTT
TRBJ2-1	TRBD1	TRBV6-5	NA	CASSQTRQGLDEQFF	TGTGCCAGCAGCCAAACCCGACAGGGCCTGGATGAGCAGTTCTTC
TRBJ2-7	NA	TRBV5-6	NA	CASSLAFPLSPEQYF	TGTGCCAGCAGCTTGGCCTTTCCGCTATCTCCCGAGCAGTACTTC
TRBJ2-7	NA	TRBV13	NA	CASSLERGAHEQYF	TGTGCCAGCAGCCTAGAGAGGGGTGCCCACGAGCAGTACTTC
TRBJ2-7	NA	TRBV11-2	NA	CASSLVLGIDEQYF	TGTGCCAGCAGCTTAGTTCTGGGTATCGACGAGCAGTACTTC